These 17 T cell receptor beta chains were all obtained from the same sample, sequenced in a study of T-cell reconstitution after alpha-beta-depleted transplantation in children. This sample's TCRbeta library carried unique molecular identifier barcodes. MiXCR, run by TCRdb on the PCR reads, gives a single entry per CDR3 protein. Among about 120,000 distinct CDR3 sequences, about 23% were seen once, and the ten largest hold over 9.5%. The starting material was PBMCs, mostly from graft donor cells, obtained 180 days after TCRalphabeta/CD19-depleted stem cell transplant. These receptors were obtained from a male patient aged 2-9 years who had a stem cell transplant for chronic granulomatous disease, so the T cells may come from the graft donor.

In its sample, this clonotype was seen many times. The chain uses TRBV4-2 and TRBJ2-5; D unclear. The germline CDR1 and CDR2 sequences are LGHNA and YNFKEQ. The CDR3 length is 14 residues. V lost 0 bases and J lost 4, with 9 bases in between. The CDR3 nucleotides are TGTGCCAGCAGCCAAGACCAAGGCGGAGAGACCCAGTACTTC. Protein: CASSQDQGGETQYF.

J is TRBJ2-1 and V is TRBV12-3 or TRBV12-4; D tentatively fits TRBD1 or TRBD2 (6 bases each). Deletions cut 6 bases from V and 7 bases from J, with 13 bases between. This CDR3 contains 13 residues. The chain's CDR3 is CASSRGQANEQFF. CDR3 nucleotides: TGTGCCAGCAGCCGGGGGCAGGCTAATGAGCAGTTCTTC.

This clonotype was picked up many times. V and J are TRBV5-5 and TRBJ2-5, with 8 bases that match TRBD1. Germline trimming cut 4 bases from V and 3 bases from J; bases unmatched to any gene: 11. The CDR3 is 16 residues long. Germline values: CDR1 SGHKS, CDR2 YYEKEE (reference sequence). CDR3 nucleotides: TGTGCCAGCAGCGGTTGGGGGACAGGAGTAAAAGAGACCCAGTACTTC. Translated: CASSGWGTGVKETQYF.

The CDR3 spells CASSQDSGSTNEQFF. Written as DNA, the CDR3 is TGTGCCAGCAGCCAAGATAGCGGGAGTACAAATGAGCAGTTCTTC. The V gene is TRBV28, the J gene TRBJ2-1; the match to TRBD2 covers 9 bases. Trimming took 6 bases from V and 7 from J; bases not matched to a gene: 10. This CDR3 contains 15 residues. Looked up from germline, CDR1 is MDHEN and CDR2 is SYDVKM.

This clonotype was recorded a few times. The rearrangement links TRBV20-1 to TRBJ2-7, with 8 bases that match TRBD2. V shed 2 bases, J shed 2 bases, and the junction held 8 bases outside the gene matches. The CDR3 sequence is 15 residues long. CDR1 DFQATT and CDR2 SNEGSKA come from the germline V gene (reference sequence). The CDR3 sequence is CSARHSGKSPYEQYF. As DNA, the CDR3 is TGCAGTGCTAGACATAGCGGGAAATCTCCCTACGAGCAGTACTTC.

A few counts support this clonotype. The chain has TRBV5-1 and TRBJ2-7, with TRBD1 matching over 11 bases. The CDR3 has 16 amino acids. Germline CDR1 is SGHRS and CDR2 is YFSETQ. V lost 3 bases, J lost 1 base, and 6 bases stayed unmatched. The CDR3 DNA sequence: TGCGCCAGCAGCTGGACGGACAGGGGGCTTTCCTACGAGCAGTACTTC. Its protein is CASSWTDRGLSYEQYF. Drawing the rest from reference TRBV5-1 and TRBJ2-7, the complete variable domain is KAGVTQTPRYLIKTRGQQVTLSCSPISGHRSVSWYQQTPGQGLQFLFEYFSETQRNKGNFPGRFSGRQFSNSRSEMNVSTLELGDSALYLCASSWTDRGLSYEQYFGPGTRLTVT.

The chain recombines TRBV5-1 with TRBJ2-3, with D hard to call. V was trimmed by 3 bases and J by 6 bases, leaving 8 bases between them. Germline-derived CDR1 and CDR2 are SGHRS and YFSETQ. The CDR3 runs to 12 residues. CDR3 sequence (DNA): TGCGCCAGCAGCTCGACATCGGATACGCAGTATTTT. Encoded protein: CASSSTSDTQYF.

This clonotype has at least ten counts. The chain couples TRBV5-5 to TRBJ2-7; 7 nucleotides line up with TRBD1. Germline V gene data show CDR1 as SGHKS and CDR2 as YYEKEE (reference sequence). There are 16 residues in the CDR3. J lost 4 bases, V lost 2 bases, and 12 bases had no gene match. CDR3 protein: CASSFLGAGGRYEQYF. As DNA, the CDR3 is TGTGCCAGCAGCTTCCTCGGGGCAGGGGGTAGATACGAGCAGTACTTC.

The sample holds many counts of this clonotype. The chain recombines TRBV20-1 with TRBJ2-6; 9 bases are shared with TRBD1. The CDR3 loop spans 16 amino acids. CDR1 and CDR2 (germline): DFQATT, SNEGSKA (reference sequence). Losses at the gene ends were 3 bases for V and 2 bases for J; bases not matched to a gene: 5. The CDR3 bases are TGCAGTGCTAGCGGGACAGGGAAAACTGGGGCCAACGTCCTGACTTTC. Protein sequence: CSASGTGKTGANVLTF.

This clonotype was observed many times. The rearrangement links TRBV6-5 to TRBJ2-1, with D uncertain. Germline loops: CDR1 MNHEY, CDR2 SVGAGI. This CDR3 comprises 14 residues. The V end lost 0 bases, the J end lost 2 bases, and 5 bases lay between the germline ends. CDR3 region: CASSYSTPYNEQFF. In nucleotides, the CDR3 is TGTGCCAGCAGTTACTCTACCCCCTACAATGAGCAGTTCTTC.

This chain joins TRBV9 and TRBJ1-5; 7 bases fit TRBD1. CDR1 and CDR2 from the germline V gene are SGDLS and YYNGEE. With 5 bases clipped from V and 4 bases from J, the junction kept 6 bases outside the gene matches. The CDR3 totals 14 residues. CDR3: CASSATGTNQPQHF. CDR3 DNA: TGTGCCAGCAGTGCGACAGGGACAAATCAGCCCCAGCATTTT.

This clonotype occurred a few times. This chain joins TRBV28 and TRBJ2-1, with a weak D call TRBD1 (5 bases). The CDR3 runs to 17 residues. V lost 3 bases, J lost 6 bases, and 21 bases lay in between. The germline CDR1 and CDR2 sequences are MDHEN and SYDVKM. CDR3 nucleotides: TGTGCCAGCAGTTTGATGTGGGGCGACGCGGTCTCCAATGAGCAGTTCTTC. Protein sequence: CASSLMWGDAVSNEQFF.

The chain combines TRBV6-4 with TRBJ2-3; D possibly corresponds to TRBD2 (6 bases). The CDR3 runs 16 residues. Between the trimmed V and J ends, which lost 0 bases and 2 bases, there was a span of 12 bases. Per the germline V gene, CDR1 is MRHNA and CDR2 is SNTAGT. The CDR3 sequence is CASSDSWTTTTDTQYF. In DNA form, the CDR3 reads TGTGCCAGCAGTGACTCGTGGACTACAACCACAGATACGCAGTATTTT.

This clonotype came up a few times. CDR3 loop: CASSQKGQPPIYGYTF. CDR3 in DNA: TGTGCCAGCAGCCAGAAGGGACAACCGCCCATCTATGGCTACACCTTC. This chain links TRBV5-5 with TRBJ1-2, with a possible D match to TRBD1 (6 bases). The germline gives CDR1 SGHKS, CDR2 YYEKEE (reference sequence). The CDR3 sequence is 16 residues long. V lost 4 bases and J 4 bases, leaving 20 bases between the germline ends.

This clonotype was recorded many times. V is TRBV12-3 or TRBV12-4 and J is TRBJ2-3, with no clear D. The CDR3 has 12 amino acids. Deletions cut 2 bases from V and 5 bases from J, with 5 bases between. The CDR3 loop reads CASSLFGDTQYF. The CDR3 DNA reads TGTGCCAGCAGTTTATTTGGAGATACGCAGTATTTT.

The chain has TRBV27 and TRBJ2-7; D gene ambiguous. The V end lost 5 bases, the J end lost 2 bases, and 10 bases lay between the germline ends. The CDR3 totals 13 residues. Germline CDR1 MNHEY, CDR2 SMNVEV (reference sequence). The DNA of the CDR3 is TGTGCCAGCAGTCCGGGCTTCCCCTACGAGCAGTACTTC. This sequence encodes CASSPGFPYEQYF.

This clonotype appeared many times. This chain uses TRBV15 with TRBJ2-7; TRBD1 agrees at 9 bases. Germline V gene sequence: CDR1 LNHNV, CDR2 YYDKDF (reference sequence). Trimming at V came to 3 bases and at J to 5 bases, leaving 8 bases not matched to a gene. This CDR3 region has 15 residues. The CDR3 DNA reads TGTGCCACCAGCAGTGGGACAGGGATCAGAGACGAGCAGTACTTC. It yields the protein CATSSGTGIRDEQYF.